This T cell receptor beta chain is drawn from a study of cytomegalovirus exposure and HLA in healthy donors. After removal of 8 bases from V and 4 bases from J, the junction contained 12 bases not matched to a gene. From germline, CDR1 is MNHEY and CDR2 SVGAGI. The CDR3 loop spans 15 amino acids. PCR used 60 Vbeta primers and 13 Jbeta primers. Clones were read by immunoSEQ multiplex PCR, and TCRdb kept only the in-frame ones, dropping some. The table includes 300,000 or so clones, 84% detected once. The chain joins TRBV6-5 to TRBJ1-2; TRBD1 aligns across 8 bases. Sequenced input: PBMCs. This TCR was sampled from a woman aged 40 to 50 in good health and CMV-seropositive. The CDR3 reads CASARHRQGSYGYTF. The CDR3 DNA is TGTGCCAGCGCCCGACATAGACAGGGGAGCTATGGCTACACCTTC.